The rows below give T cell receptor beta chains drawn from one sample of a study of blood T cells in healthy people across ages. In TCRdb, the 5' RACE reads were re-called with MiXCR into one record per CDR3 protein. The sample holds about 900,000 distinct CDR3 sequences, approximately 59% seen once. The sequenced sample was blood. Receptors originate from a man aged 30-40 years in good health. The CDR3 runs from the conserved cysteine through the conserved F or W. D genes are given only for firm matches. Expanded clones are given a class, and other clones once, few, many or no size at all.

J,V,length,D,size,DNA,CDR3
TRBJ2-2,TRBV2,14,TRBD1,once,TGTGCCAGCAGTGAAGACAGGGGATACGGGGAGCTGTTTTTT,CASSEDRGYGELFF
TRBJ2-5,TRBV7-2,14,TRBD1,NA,TGTGCCAGCGGCCAACAGGGGGCAAAAGAGACCCAGTACTTC,CASGQQGAKETQYF
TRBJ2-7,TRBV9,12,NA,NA,TGTGCCAGCAGCGTAGGAGGGCGGGAGCAGTACTTC,CASSVGGREQYF
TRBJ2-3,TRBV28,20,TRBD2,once,TGTGCCAGCATCATCATAGACAGAGGGACTAGCGGGGCCAACACAGATACGCAGTATTTT,CASIIIDRGTSGANTDTQYF
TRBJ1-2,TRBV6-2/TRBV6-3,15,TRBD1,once,TGTGCCAGCAGTTCCAGACAGGGGGCGAGTTTTGGCTACACCTTC,CASSSRQGASFGYTF
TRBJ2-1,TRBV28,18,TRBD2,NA,TGTGCCAGCAGTTTATGGGCTAGCGGGGGCGGGTCCTACAATGAGCAGTTCTTC,CASSLWASGGGSYNEQFF
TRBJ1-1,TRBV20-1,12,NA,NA,TGCAGTGCTAAACGTTTGAACACTGAAGCTTTCTTT,CSAKRLNTEAFF
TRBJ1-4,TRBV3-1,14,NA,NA,TGTGCCAGCAGCCAACCGGGACACAATGAAAAACTGTTTTTT,CASSQPGHNEKLFF
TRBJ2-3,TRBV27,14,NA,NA,TGTGCCAGCACCTTTCGGAGTAGCACAGATACGCAGTATTTT,CASTFRSSTDTQYF
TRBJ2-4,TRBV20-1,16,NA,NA,TGCAGTGCCAGCCCGCAGGAGGCGATAGCCAAAAACATTCTGTACTTC,CSASPQEAIAKNILYF
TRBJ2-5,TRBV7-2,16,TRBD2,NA,TGTGCCAGCAGCTGGACTAGCGGGGGGGCCCGAGAGACCCAGTACTTC,CASSWTSGGARETQYF
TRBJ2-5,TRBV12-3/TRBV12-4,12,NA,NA,TGTGCCTGCAGGTGGCTTCAAGAGACCCAGTACTTC,CACRWLQETQYF
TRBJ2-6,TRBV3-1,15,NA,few,TGTGCCAGCAGCCATTTGGGGGGGGGCGGAGACGTCCTGACTTTC,CASSHLGGGGDVLTF
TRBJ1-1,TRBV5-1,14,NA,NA,TGCGCCAGCAGCTTGGCCGGGTTGGACACTGAAGCTTTCTTT,CASSLAGLDTEAFF
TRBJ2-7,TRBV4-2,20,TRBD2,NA,TGTGCCAGCAGCCAAGGACCCTCGGGGCTAGCGGGGGGTATCTCCTACGAGCAGTACTTC,CASSQGPSGLAGGISYEQYF
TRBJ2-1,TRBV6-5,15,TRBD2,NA,TGTGCCAGCAGTTACGGGTTCCCTAGCGGGGTTGAGCAGTTCTTC,CASSYGFPSGVEQFF
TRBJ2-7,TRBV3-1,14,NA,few,TGTGCCAGCAGTCCACCGGGACAACCCTACGAGCAGTACTTC,CASSPPGQPYEQYF
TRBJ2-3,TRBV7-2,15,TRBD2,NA,TGTGCCAGCAGCAAACTAGCGAAGAGCGCAGATACGCAGTATTTT,CASSKLAKSADTQYF
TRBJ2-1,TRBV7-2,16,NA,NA,TGTGCCAGCAGCTTAAACCCCAGCTTTATCTACAATGAGCAGTTCTTC,CASSLNPSFIYNEQFF
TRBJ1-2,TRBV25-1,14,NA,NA,TGTGCCAGCAGTGGTGACCCGGTAGTCTATGGCTACACCTTC,CASSGDPVVYGYTF
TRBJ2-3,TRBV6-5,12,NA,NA,TGTGCCAGCAGTAGGGCCGGGTATACGCAGTATTTT,CASSRAGYTQYF
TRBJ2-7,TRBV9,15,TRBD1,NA,TGTGCCAGCAGCGTAGATGGGACAGGGGCAAACGAGCAGTACTTC,CASSVDGTGANEQYF
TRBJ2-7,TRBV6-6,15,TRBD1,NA,TGTGCCAGCAGTTACCCGGGACAGGGAGTGGACGAGCAGTACTTC,CASSYPGQGVDEQYF
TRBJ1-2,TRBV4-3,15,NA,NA,TGCGCCAGCAGCCAGAGGGACCGCCAACTCTATGGCTACACCTTC,CASSQRDRQLYGYTF
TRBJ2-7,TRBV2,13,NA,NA,TGTGCCAGCAGTGAAATCGCCCTACGCGAGCAGTACTTC,CASSEIALREQYF
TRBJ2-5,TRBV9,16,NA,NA,TGTGCCAGCAGCGTAGCGGCCCCAAGCGGTAGGGAGACCCAGTACTTC,CASSVAAPSGRETQYF
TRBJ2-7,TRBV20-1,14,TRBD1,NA,TGCAGTGCTCTACAGGGGCCCCCCTACAATGAGCAGTACTTC,CSALQGPPYNEQYF
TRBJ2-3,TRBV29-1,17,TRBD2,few,TGCAGCGTTGTTGCGGGGGACCCCGAAACCTTCACAGATACGCAGTATTTT,CSVVAGDPETFTDTQYF
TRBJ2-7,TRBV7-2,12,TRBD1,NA,TGTGCCAGCAACCAGGGACAGCCAGAGCAGTACTTC,CASNQGQPEQYF
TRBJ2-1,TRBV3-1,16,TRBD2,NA,TGTGCCAGCAGCCCGAGACTAGCGGGGGAGGGGAATGAGCAGTTCTTC,CASSPRLAGEGNEQFF
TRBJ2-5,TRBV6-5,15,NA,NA,TGTGCCAGCAGTTACCTCCCAGGGAAACAAGAGACCCAGTACTTC,CASSYLPGKQETQYF
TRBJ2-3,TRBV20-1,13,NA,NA,TGCAGTGCGGCCGGGAGTAGCACAGATACGCAGTATTTT,CSAAGSSTDTQYF
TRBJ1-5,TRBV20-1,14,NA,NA,TGCAGTGCCCCGGGGGAACATAGCAATCAGCCCCAGCATTTT,CSAPGEHSNQPQHF
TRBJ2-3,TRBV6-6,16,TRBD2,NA,TGTGCCAGCAGCCGCGGGACTAGCGGGGGTGCAGATACGCAGTATTTT,CASSRGTSGGADTQYF